This paragraph reports one TCR beta chain. This clonotype appeared a few times. Its antigen is unknown. Base qualities are missing; no much larger clone stands one base away. The record originates from a study of response to subunit inactivated influenza vaccine listed by TCRdb under 2018. About the study as a whole: Deep quantitative T cell receptor repertoire profiling was used in the study to track responses to a trivalent subunit inactivated influenza vaccine.

The library was generated by RT-PCR. TCRdb lists the instrument as Illumina HiSeq 2500. The public reads were reanalyzed by TCRdb: fastp trimming at Q25, MiXCR alignment, in-frame beta chains only. When rows share a CDR3 protein, they turn into one entry using the most common DNA and genes. Counted in this sample were roughly 700,000 distinct CDR3 sequences; about 15% of them appeared once. The ten most abundant clones make up 5.5% to 7% of the sample. CDR1 ENHRY and CDR2 SYGVKD were looked up in the germline V gene. The V and J ends are trimmed by 7 bases and 1 base, leaving 9 bases between them. The cysteine opens and the phenylalanine closes a CDR3 of 13 amino acids. CDR3 DNA is the only sequence kept; it has 39 bases, read in frame from the first base. Beyond this particular receptor, the publication reports: It was suggested by the authors that each seasonal influenza vaccination may recruit only a limited number of new T cells.

Here the chain combines TRBV10-3 and TRBJ2-3, with an unclear D gene assignment. The starting material was PBMCs from blood, obtained 14 to 15 days before vaccination. The clonotype originates from a man between 45 and 60 years old who received an inactivated influenza vaccine. Donor details come from another sample of the same person, matched by shared clones. The DNA is TGTGCCATCACTGTCCAGGGCACAGATACGCAGTATTTT. This sequence encodes CAITVQGTDTQYF.